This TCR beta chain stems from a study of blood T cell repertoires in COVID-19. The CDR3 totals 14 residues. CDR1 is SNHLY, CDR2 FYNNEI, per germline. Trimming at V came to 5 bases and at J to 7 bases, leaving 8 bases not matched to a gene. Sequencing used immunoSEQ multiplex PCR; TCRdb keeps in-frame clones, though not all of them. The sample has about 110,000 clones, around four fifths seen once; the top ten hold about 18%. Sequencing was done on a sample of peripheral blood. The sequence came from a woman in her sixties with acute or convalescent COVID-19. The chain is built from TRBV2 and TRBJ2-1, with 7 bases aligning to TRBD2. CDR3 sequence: CASSFGGSGNEQFF. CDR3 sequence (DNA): TGTGCCAGCAGTTTTGGCGGGAGTGGGAATGAGCAGTTCTTC.